This TCR beta chain was identified in a study of T cells in Graves' hyperthyroidism and ophthalmopathy. Notes on the study in general: A model using 13 V-J features told ophthalmopathy apart from stable hyperthyroidism.

As concerns this clonotype: Its matching antigen is unknown.

There were TCR beta CDR3 regions amplified from RNA transcripts. RT-PCR in the first round (using the HTBI primer set) targeted the TCR CDR3. TCRdb fed the multiplex PCR reads into MiXCR, producing one record per CDR3 protein. There are some 600,000 distinct CDR3 sequences in the sample; 11% to 15% occur only once, and 4.5% to 6% lies in the top ten. The sequence was collected from a woman aged 30 to 39 with Graves' hyperthyroidism that later progressed to Graves' ophthalmopathy. The specimen was blood.

The CDR3 DNA follows: TGTGCCAGCAGTAAAAGCCGGGCCCCCTCTGGAAACACCATATATTTT. Protein: CASSKSRAPSGNTIYF. J is TRBJ1-3 and V is TRBV2; D is undetermined. Germline values: CDR1 SNHLY, CDR2 FYNNEI. CDR3 size: 16 residues. The germline V and J ends were trimmed by 5 bases and 0 bases, with 14 bases remaining between them.